The rows below give T cell receptor beta chains drawn from one sample of a study of CD8 T cells in ankylosing spondylitis. TCRdb re-called the 5' RACE reads through MiXCR, storing one row per CDR3 protein. In the table there are about 540,000 distinct CDR3 sequences, 9.5% to 15% of which are singletons. Sequencing was performed on blood, either unsorted or a sorted T cell fraction (not recorded which). These receptors were collected from a male donor with ankylosing spondylitis. CDR3s include the opening cysteine and the closing phenylalanine or tryptophan. Each record gives: D gene, J gene, V gene, clone size, CDR3 DNA, CDR3 protein. The D gene is left open where the match is weak. Clone size is not always given. Where it is, it says once, few, many or a class for expanded clones.

NA	TRBJ2-1	TRBV9	many	TGTGCCAGCAGCGTAGTCGGGAGCTCCTACAATGAGCAGTTCTTC	CASSVVGSSYNEQFF
NA	TRBJ1-1	TRBV29-1	many	TGCAGCGCTTCAGGGCAGGGGTACACTGAAGCTTTCTTT	CSASGQGYTEAFF
NA	TRBJ2-7	TRBV19	NA	TGTGCCAGTAGTAATTTTGACGTACGGGAGCAGTACTTC	CASSNFDVREQYF
NA	TRBJ2-7	TRBV7-9	NA	TGTGCCAGCAGCCCCTGGGACGAGCAGTACTTC	CASSPWDEQYF
TRBD1	TRBJ1-2	TRBV20-1	NA	TGCAGTGCTTGGATCCCAACAGGGGGAGATGGCTACACCTTC	CSAWIPTGGDGYTF
TRBD2	TRBJ2-3	TRBV12-3/TRBV12-4	few	TGTGCCAGCAGTCCTAGGACTAGCGGGGACACAGATACGCAGTATTTT	CASSPRTSGDTDTQYF
TRBD1	TRBJ1-2	TRBV12-3/TRBV12-4	few	TGTGCCAGCAGTTTGACAGGGACGGGAGACTATGGCTACACCTTC	CASSLTGTGDYGYTF
NA	TRBJ2-1	TRBV24-1	NA	TGTGCCACCAGTGACCCGCTGGCTTTTACCAATGAGCAGTTCTTC	CATSDPLAFTNEQFF
TRBD1	TRBJ2-3	TRBV20-1	many	TGCAGTGCTCCTGGACAGGGTGATGGCACAGATACGCAGTATTTT	CSAPGQGDGTDTQYF
NA	TRBJ2-2	TRBV20-1	NA	TGCAGTGCCGCAGCGCAGGGGACGGGGGAGCTGTTTTTT	CSAAAQGTGELFF
NA	TRBJ2-4	TRBV7-8	few	TGTGCCAGCAGCCCCATCGGACTATTAAACATTCAGTACTTC	CASSPIGLLNIQYF
NA	TRBJ2-5	TRBV20-1	many	TGCAGTGCTAGCCCTCGGGAGAGATTGGCGGAGGAGACCCAGTACTTC	CSASPRERLAEETQYF
TRBD2	TRBJ2-3	TRBV11-3	NA	TGTGCCAGCAGCTCGGGGACTAGCGGGATCGCAGATACGCAGTATTTT	CASSSGTSGIADTQYF
NA	TRBJ2-2	TRBV7-9	NA	TGTGCCAGCAGCCTCGACAGGCATACCGGGGAGCTGTTTTTT	CASSLDRHTGELFF
TRBD2	TRBJ2-1	TRBV20-1	few	TGCAGTGCTAGAGATCGTCCTAGCGGAAAGTCCTACAATGAGCAGTTCTTC	CSARDRPSGKSYNEQFF
TRBD1	TRBJ1-2	TRBV7-2	NA	TGTGCCAGCAGCTTCTCCGGACAGGCTAACTATGGCTACACCTTC	CASSFSGQANYGYTF
NA	TRBJ2-7	TRBV4-1	NA	TGCGCCAGCAGCCAAGGAACTAGCAGCTACGAGCAGTACTTC	CASSQGTSSYEQYF
NA	TRBJ1-2	TRBV12-3/TRBV12-4	NA	TGTGCCAGCAGTTTAGGACTGGGTAACTATGGCTACACCTTC	CASSLGLGNYGYTF
NA	TRBJ2-5	TRBV5-1	NA	TGCGCCAGCGGCTACGGGACGGAGAAAGAGACCCAGTACTTC	CASGYGTEKETQYF
TRBD1	TRBJ2-3	TRBV11-3	NA	TGTGCCAGCAGCTTAGGAGGAGACAGGGGGTCAGATACGCAGTATTTT	CASSLGGDRGSDTQYF
TRBD2	TRBJ2-1	TRBV27	NA	TGTGCCAGCAGTTTATCGGGGACTAGCGGGGCGAGGGGTCAGTTCTTC	CASSLSGTSGARGQFF
NA	TRBJ1-2	TRBV5-1	few	TGCGCCAGCAGCTTACAGGGAAATGCTAACTATGGCTACACCTTC	CASSLQGNANYGYTF
NA	TRBJ2-5	TRBV20-1	NA	TGCAGTGCGGGTAGCGGTAAAGAGACCCAGTACTTC	CSAGSGKETQYF
TRBD2	TRBJ2-1	TRBV6-1	NA	TGTGCCAGCAGGCCAGGGAACGGGAGGAATGAGCAGTTCTTC	CASRPGNGRNEQFF
TRBD1	TRBJ2-1	TRBV7-9	few	TGTGCCAGCAGCTTATTAGGGGGCGAGATGGATGAGCAGTTCTTC	CASSLLGGEMDEQFF
NA	TRBJ2-5	TRBV5-4	few	TGTGCCAGCAGCTTGGCCGCGCTAGCAGGAAAAGAGACCCAGTACTTC	CASSLAALAGKETQYF
NA	TRBJ2-1	TRBV12-3/TRBV12-4	NA	TGTGCCAGCAGTTTAGCGCCCCAGAATGAGCAGTTCTTC	CASSLAPQNEQFF
NA	TRBJ1-1	TRBV3-1	few	TGTGCCAGCAGCCAAGGGGACAAGAACACTGAAGCTTTCTTT	CASSQGDKNTEAFF
NA	TRBJ2-1	TRBV5-1	many	TGCGCCAGCAGCAGGGACATTTCCCTACAAAGTGAGCAGTTCTTC	CASSRDISLQSEQFF
NA	TRBJ2-4	TRBV7-9	many	TGTGCCAGCAGCCTAATACAGGAGAACTTAGCCAAAAACATTCAGTACTTC	CASSLIQENLAKNIQYF
TRBD2	TRBJ2-1	TRBV2	NA	TGTGCCAGCAGGGCCGGGACTAGCGGGAGGGCCCGAGAGCAGTCCTTC	CASRAGTSGRAREQSF
NA	TRBJ1-5	TRBV11-2	few	TGTGCCAGCAGCTTATTCCAGGATCAGCCCCAGCATTTT	CASSLFQDQPQHF